These 30 T cell receptor beta chains came from one sample sequenced in a study of blood T cell repertoires in COVID-19. This table comes from immunoSEQ multiplex PCR, and its TCRdb copy is limited to in-frame clones, with some not included. The sample holds hundreds of thousands of clones, around 89% seen once. The sample comprised PBMCs or T cells enriched from blood (not recorded which). These receptors came from a woman younger than 35 who had recovered from COVID-19.

This chain joins TRBV5-1 and TRBJ1-3; 7 bases map to TRBD1. Germline V gene data show CDR1 as SGHRS and CDR2 as YFSETQ. Unmatched junction bases numbered 8, after V lost 5 bases and J lost 0 bases. The CDR3 sequence is 16 residues long. DNA for the CDR3: TGCGCCAGCAGTACAGGGGCAGCAGTCTCTGGAAACACCATATATTTT. Its protein is CASSTGAAVSGNTIYF.

J is TRBJ1-2 and V is TRBV29-1; TRBD1 aligns across 9 bases. Germline trimming cut 6 bases from V and 5 bases from J; bases unmatched to any gene: 13. The CDR3 totals 15 residues. Germline CDR1 reads SQVTM; CDR2 reads ANQGSEA. The CDR3, as DNA: TGCAGCGTCCTCAACCCACAGGGGGCAGAATATGGCTACACCTTC. This gives the protein CSVLNPQGAEYGYTF.

For the CDR3, the DNA is TGTGCCAGTAGTACCCTCCTGGACAGGGTGAACACTGAAGCTTTCTTT. Translating gives CASSTLLDRVNTEAFF. J is TRBJ1-1 and V is TRBV19, with 8 bases aligning to TRBD1. The germline gives CDR1 LNHDA, CDR2 SQIVND (reference sequence). The CDR3 length is 16 residues. The J segment lost 0 bases and the V segment lost 4 bases, leaving 7 bases of the junction unmatched.

A single count supports this clone. This chain connects TRBV7-8 to TRBJ1-2, with 9 bases lining up with TRBD1. Per the germline V gene, CDR1 is SGHVS and CDR2 is FQNEAQ. This CDR3 region has 18 residues. Trimming cost V 3 bases and J 3 bases; bases outside gene matches: 14. The chain's CDR3 is CASSFETGTGLADYGYTF. The CDR3 DNA sequence: TGTGCCAGCAGCTTTGAAACCGGGACAGGGTTGGCTGACTATGGCTACACCTTC.

This rearrangement joins TRBV14 to TRBJ2-5; 8 nucleotides align to TRBD2. CDR1 SGHDN and CDR2 FVKESK come from the germline V gene. CDR3 length: 14 amino acids. After removal of 4 bases from V and 4 bases from J, the junction contained 5 bases not matched to a gene. CDR3 sequence reads: CASSLPGLGETQYF. CDR3 DNA sequence: TGTGCCAGCAGCCTACCGGGACTAGGAGAGACCCAGTACTTC.

The chain carries TRBV14 and TRBJ2-5; D gene unclear. The CDR3 runs 12 residues. Germline loops: CDR1 SGHDN, CDR2 FVKESK. Trimming shortened V by 1 base and J by 4 bases, and 4 bases separated the two germline ends. Here the CDR3 DNA reads TGTGCCAGCAGCCAAGTATCAGAGACCCAGTACTTC. It yields the protein CASSQVSETQYF.

A single count supports this clone. J is TRBJ1-4 and V is TRBV16; weak D call: TRBD1 (5 bases). This CDR3 has 17 amino acids. The V and J ends lost 0 bases and 5 bases respectively, with 16 bases between them. Germline loops: CDR1 KGHSY, CDR2 FQNENV. This CDR3 is CASSQSGRTRWNEKLFF. CDR3 nucleotides: TGTGCCAGCAGCCAATCTGGGAGGACACGGTGGAATGAAAAACTGTTTTTT.

The chain joins TRBV3-1 (or the pseudogene TRBV3-2) to TRBJ2-1; D remains ambiguous. This CDR3 region has 13 residues. With 0 bases removed from V and 9 bases from J, the gap between germline ends came to 9 bases. Germline V gene data show CDR1 as LGHDT and CDR2 as YNNKEL (reference sequence). The CDR3 DNA sequence: TGTGCCAGCAGCCAAGAGGGCCTTAGTGAGCAGTTCTTC. Its translation: CASSQEGLSEQFF.

For the CDR3, the DNA is TGTGCCAGCAGTTTCCCCGACAGGGTGGACTACACCTTC. This sequence encodes CASSFPDRVDYTF. The chain joins TRBV12-3 or TRBV12-4 to TRBJ1-2; 7 nucleotides align to TRBD1. The CDR3 runs 13 residues. J lost 10 bases, V lost 3 bases, and 8 bases had no gene match.

The V and J genes are TRBV19 and TRBJ2-1; weak D call: TRBD2 (5 bases). Per the germline V gene, CDR1 is LNHDA and CDR2 is SQIVND (reference sequence). The CDR3 length is 16 residues. V lost 6 bases, J lost 0 bases, and 15 bases lay in between. CDR3 in amino acids: CASSPSERVSYNEQFF. DNA of the CDR3: TGTGCCAGTAGCCCCTCGGAGAGGGTCTCCTACAATGAGCAGTTCTTC.

In DNA, the CDR3 is TGTGCCAGCAGTACCACTCGGACAGGTGGCACCGGGGAGCTGTTTTTT. It encodes CASSTTRTGGTGELFF. This chain joins TRBV6-2 or TRBV6-3 and TRBJ2-2, with 7 bases aligning to TRBD1. The junction had 10 bases not matched to a gene; V was cut back by 5 bases and J by 4 bases. The CDR3 loop spans 16 amino acids. Germline assignment: CDR1 MNHEY and CDR2 SVGEGT.

This chain connects TRBV7-9 to TRBJ2-5; a weak D match, TRBD2 (5 bases). The CDR3 has 12 amino acids. Per the germline V gene, CDR1 is SEHNR and CDR2 is FQNEAQ (reference sequence). The germline V and J ends were trimmed by 3 bases and 5 bases, with 7 bases remaining between them. CDR3 residues: CASSFREETQYF. CDR3 DNA: TGTGCCAGCAGCTTTAGGGAGGAGACCCAGTACTTC.

To note about this clone: The same CDR3 arises from other DNA sequences in this sample as well. The chain combines TRBV7-9 with TRBJ1-2, with 8 bases fitting TRBD1. J gave up 2 bases and V 4 bases, and 3 bases lay outside the gene matches. CDR3 length equals 14 residues. Germline assignment: CDR1 SEHNR and CDR2 FQNEAQ (reference sequence). The CDR3 DNA follows: TGTGCCAGCAGCTCTGGACAGGGAAACTATGGCTACACCTTC. This sequence encodes CASSSGQGNYGYTF. Together with reference TRBV7-9 and TRBJ1-2, the CDR3 gives the full variable domain: DTGVSQNPRHKITKRGQNVTFRCDPISEHNRLYWYRQTLGQGPEFLTYFQNEAQLEKSRLLSDRFSAERPKGSFSTLEIQRTEQGDSAMYLCASSSGQGNYGYTFGSGTRLTVV.

The chain combines TRBV24-1 with TRBJ2-5; possibly TRBD1 for D (5 bases). CDR1 KGHDR and CDR2 SFDVKD come from the germline V gene. CDR3 size: 15 residues. V shed 4 bases and J shed 5 bases, with 16 bases lying between them. CDR3 amino acids: CATSDSDGPGETQYF. The CDR3 coding sequence is TGTGCCACCAGTGACTCCGACGGACCAGGGGAGACCCAGTACTTC.

This chain joins TRBV5-4 and TRBJ2-5; 14 bases are shared with TRBD2. Germline V CDR1 and CDR2: SGHNT, YYREEE (reference sequence). CDR3 length equals 18 residues. The V segment lost 4 bases and the J segment 2 bases; nucleotides outside the gene matches: 10. The DNA of the CDR3 is TGTGCCAGCAGCCCGGGGACTAGCGGGGGCGCATCTCAAGAGACCCAGTACTTC. It codes for CASSPGTSGGASQETQYF.

The gene calls are TRBV3-1 (or the pseudogene TRBV3-2) and TRBJ1-2; D ambiguous. The CDR3 runs to 14 residues. Per germline, CDR1 LGHDT and CDR2 YNNKEL (reference sequence). V was clipped by 7 bases and J by 4 bases, with 16 bases between them. CDR3 in amino acids: CASTPDSGSYGYTF. CDR3 sequence (DNA): TGTGCCAGCACCCCAGACTCCGGGAGCTATGGCTACACCTTC.

The chain links TRBV14 to TRBJ1-1; D uncertain. Germline CDR1 and CDR2: SGHDN and FVKESK. V shed 4 bases and J shed 3 bases, with 9 bases lying between them. The CDR3 contains 13 residues. Written as DNA, the CDR3 is TGTGCCAGCAGCCTTGCCGGGGACACTGAAGCTTTCTTT. This encodes CASSLAGDTEAFF.

This chain connects TRBV5-1 to TRBJ1-3; D not resolved. The ends were cut back, 4 bases at V and 0 bases at J, with 8 bases in the middle. CDR3 length: 14 residues. Germline-derived CDR1 and CDR2 are SGHRS and YFSETQ. CDR3 DNA sequence: TGCGCCAGCAGCCCCGGGAGCTCTGGAAACACCATATATTTT. Translation gives CASSPGSSGNTIYF.

The gene calls are TRBV15 and TRBJ1-1, with unresolved D. From germline, CDR1 is LNHNV and CDR2 YYDKDF (reference sequence). V was trimmed by 5 bases and J by 1 base, leaving 20 bases between them. This CDR3 contains 17 residues. The CDR3 DNA reads TGTGCCACCAGCGGTCGAGTCCAGGCACCCAGGAACACTGAAGCTTTCTTT. Protein sequence: CATSGRVQAPRNTEAFF.

The genes are TRBV3-1 (or the pseudogene TRBV3-2) and TRBJ2-3; 12 nucleotides agree with TRBD2. The CDR3 has 17 residues. Germline lookup yields CDR1 LGHDT and CDR2 YNNKEL (reference sequence). Trimming at V came to 5 bases and at J to 0 bases, leaving 6 bases not matched to a gene. The CDR3 DNA reads TGTGCCAGCAGCACAACTAGCGGGGGGTCTAGCACAGATACGCAGTATTTT. This codes for CASSTTSGGSSTDTQYF.

This clone was recorded a few times. This chain joins TRBV6-1 and TRBJ2-7; weak D call: TRBD2 (5 bases). V dropped 1 base and J dropped 6 bases, with 13 bases sitting between them. Looked up from germline, CDR1 is MNHNS and CDR2 is SASEGT. The CDR3 length is 14 residues. CDR3 DNA: TGTGCCAGCAGTGAAGGCGGGCGGTACTCCGAGCAGTACTTC. This codes for CASSEGGRYSEQYF.

In DNA form, the CDR3 reads TGTGCCAGCAGCTTGGACGGACAGTCTTTCCAAAACACTGAAGCTTTCTTT. Translated: CASSLDGQSFQNTEAFF. The rearrangement links TRBV5-5 to TRBJ1-1; maybe TRBD1 (6 bases). V was cut by 0 bases and J by 2 bases, with 17 bases left in between. The germline V gene has CDR1 SGHKS and CDR2 YYEKEE (reference sequence). The CDR3 loop spans 17 amino acids.

The chain links TRBV12-3 or TRBV12-4 to TRBJ2-7; no firm D call. Trimming took off 5 bases at V and 4 bases at J, with 6 bases between the two ends. The CDR3 extends over 11 amino acids. CDR3 nucleotide sequence: TGTGCCAGCAGTCTCGGGTACGAGCAGTACTTC. As protein: CASSLGYEQYF.

The chain carries TRBV29-1 and TRBJ1-2, with a possible D match to TRBD1 (6 bases). CDR1 is SQVTM and CDR2 is ANQGSEA in the germline V gene. This CDR3 is 11 amino acids long. Between the trimmed V and J ends, which lost 8 bases and 8 bases, there was a span of 15 bases. The CDR3 DNA is TGCAGCTGGGCCACAGGGATCGGCTACACCTTC. It is translated as CSWATGIGYTF.

The chain combines TRBV20-1 with TRBJ2-1; the match to TRBD2 covers 13 bases. CDR3 length equals 15 residues. Germline lookup yields CDR1 DFQATT and CDR2 SNEGSKA (reference sequence). After removal of 3 bases from V and 9 bases from J, the junction contained 8 bases not matched to a gene. The CDR3, as DNA: TGCAGTGCTAGTATAGGACTAGCGGGGGCGGGTGAGCAGTTCTTC. Amino acids: CSASIGLAGAGEQFF.

This chain joins TRBV2 and TRBJ1-2, with 7 bases lining up with TRBD1. The germline V gene has CDR1 SNHLY and CDR2 FYNNEI. Unmatched junction bases numbered 2, after V lost 6 bases and J lost 4 bases. This CDR3 has 12 amino acids. DNA of the CDR3: TGTGCCAGCAGGCGACAGGGCTATGGCTACACCTTC. Protein: CASRRQGYGYTF.

The rearrangement uses TRBV7-9 and TRBJ1-1, with 11 bases lining up with TRBD1. With 1 base clipped from V and 6 bases from J, the junction kept 7 bases outside the gene matches. The CDR3 covers 16 residues. Germline V gives CDR1 SEHNR, CDR2 FQNEAQ (reference sequence). CDR3 loop: CASSLGGQGASAEAFF. The CDR3 DNA reads as TGTGCCAGCAGCTTAGGTGGACAGGGGGCATCGGCTGAAGCTTTCTTT.

The J gene is TRBJ2-3, the V gene TRBV5-5, with 8 bases lining up with TRBD2. V dropped 0 bases and J dropped 6; count of bases not matched to a gene: 9. The CDR3 extends over 16 amino acids. Germline CDR1 SGHKS, CDR2 YYEKEE (reference sequence). CDR3 protein: CASSLVVTSVGDTQYF. The CDR3 bases are TGTGCCAGCAGCTTGGTCGTGACTAGCGTTGGCGATACGCAGTATTTT.

CDR3 protein: CASSFDAGGYEQYF. CDR3 DNA: TGTGCCAGCAGCTTTGACGCAGGGGGCTACGAGCAGTACTTC. The chain links TRBV7-9 to TRBJ2-7, with 7 bases fitting TRBD1. This CDR3 has 14 amino acids. Germline CDR1 reads SEHNR; CDR2 reads FQNEAQ (reference sequence). The ends lost 3 bases at V and 3 bases at J; junction bases unmatched: 5.

CDR3 in amino acids: CASSAYRDVSYNEQFF. The CDR3 nucleotides are TGCGCCAGCAGCGCCTACAGGGATGTCTCCTACAATGAGCAGTTCTTC. The chain carries TRBV5-1 and TRBJ2-1; maybe TRBD1 (6 bases). The CDR3 runs 16 residues. The V gene's germline CDR1 is SGHRS and CDR2 YFSETQ. V dropped 4 bases and J dropped 0 bases, with 14 bases sitting between them.